Below, 9 T cell receptor beta chains from the same sample are listed, as sequenced in a study of T cells of healthy individuals. MiXCR, applied by TCRdb to the 5' RACE reads, yields one record per CDR3 protein. Among around 63,000 distinct CDR3 sequences listed, around 15% were seen once. Receptors were obtained from a human donor in good health.

In this sample, this clonotype turned up a few times. The chain carries TRBV20-1 and TRBJ2-7; 7 bases match TRBD2. Germline CDR1 is DFQATT and CDR2 is SNEGSKA (reference sequence). This CDR3 has 14 residues. The V and J ends lost 6 bases and 4 bases, in that order; junction bases with no gene match: 12. The CDR3 DNA reads TGCAGTGCCGATGGGGACCCGGGGGGTTACGAGCAGTACTTC. This sequence encodes CSADGDPGGYEQYF.

This clonotype has more than one count but fewer than ten. The chain couples TRBV9 to TRBJ2-5, with 15 bases lining up with TRBD2. The CDR3 has 15 amino acids. In germline, CDR1 is SGDLS, CDR2 YYNGEE. The J segment lost 5 bases and the V segment lost 4 bases, leaving 3 bases of the junction unmatched. The CDR3 DNA is TGTGCCAGCAGCCTTGGGACTAGCGGGGGGGAGACCCAGTACTTC. Residues: CASSLGTSGGETQYF.

The V call is TRBV9, the J call TRBJ2-6; 8 bases agree with TRBD1. The CDR3 totals 17 residues. Trimming took 5 bases from V and 2 from J; bases not matched to a gene: 9. Germline CDR1 is SGDLS and CDR2 is YYNGEE. The CDR3 here is CASRSGTGVTGANVLTF. As DNA, the CDR3 is TGTGCCAGCAGATCCGGGACAGGAGTAACTGGGGCCAACGTCCTGACTTTC.

This clonotype was detected ten times or more. J is TRBJ2-3 and V is TRBV12-3 or TRBV12-4; 7 bases align to TRBD1. The CDR3 sequence is 16 residues long. With V trimmed by 7 bases and J by 0 bases, 10 bases remained unmatched. The CDR3 here is CASKGDRVTSTDTQYF. Written as DNA, the CDR3 is TGTGCCAGCAAAGGAGACAGGGTGACTAGCACAGATACGCAGTATTTT.

The chain recombines TRBV7-2 with TRBJ2-3, with unresolved D. Trimming took off 3 bases at V and 6 bases at J, with 10 bases between the two ends. Per germline, CDR1 SGHTA and CDR2 FQGNSA. The CDR3 contains 13 residues. The CDR3 DNA sequence: TGTGCCAGCAGCTTGTATGTCCGCGATACGCAGTATTTT. Amino acids: CASSLYVRDTQYF.

V gene TRBV7-2 combines with J gene TRBJ2-5; 7 bases are a match to TRBD1. Germline CDR1 reads SGHTA; CDR2 reads FQGNSA. Trimming removed 5 bases from V and 8 bases from J; junction bases left unmatched: 11. The CDR3 is 14 residues long. The CDR3 nucleotides are TGTGCCAGCAGCAGCTCTCGACAGGGAAGTACCCAGTACTTC. Encoded protein: CASSSSRQGSTQYF.

This clonotype was counted between two and nine times. The V gene is TRBV5-1, the J gene TRBJ2-7, with 7 bases fitting TRBD1. The CDR3 contains 15 residues. V was clipped by 0 bases and J by 0 bases; unmatched bases: 3. Germline loops: CDR1 SGHRS, CDR2 YFSETQ. The CDR3 DNA follows: TGCGCCAGCAGCTTGGATCGGGACAGCTCCTACGAGCAGTACTTC. Translation gives CASSLDRDSSYEQYF. The full variable domain, completed using reference TRBV5-1 and TRBJ2-7, is KAGVTQTPRYLIKTRGQQVTLSCSPISGHRSVSWYQQTPGQGLQFLFEYFSETQRNKGNFPGRFSGRQFSNSRSEMNVSTLELGDSALYLCASSLDRDSSYEQYFGPGTRLTVT.

The sample holds a few counts of this clonotype. The V and J genes are TRBV7-9 and TRBJ1-3; no clear D gene. CDR1 is SEHNR and CDR2 is FQNEAQ in the germline V gene (reference sequence). Trimming cost V 4 bases and J 3 bases, with 13 bases left between them. This CDR3 is 15 amino acids long. CDR3 amino acids: CASSSMAPRGNTIYF. The CDR3 bases are TGTGCCAGCAGCTCAATGGCCCCGCGTGGAAACACCATATATTTT. Drawing the rest from reference TRBV7-9 and TRBJ1-3, the complete variable domain is DTGVSQNPRHKITKRGQNVTFRCDPISEHNRLYWYRQTLGQGPEFLTYFQNEAQLEKSRLLSDRFSAERPKGSFSTLEIQRTEQGDSAMYLCASSSMAPRGNTIYFGEGSWLTVV.

This clonotype appeared many times. The chain is built from TRBV4-1 and TRBJ1-2; D unclear. Germline V lookup: CDR1 MGHRA, CDR2 YSYEKL. This CDR3 has 13 residues. V lost 4 bases and J lost 2, with 8 bases in between. CDR3 in DNA: TGCGCCAGCAGCCCTGCACCGAACTATGGCTACACCTTC. This gives the protein CASSPAPNYGYTF.